Listed below are T cell receptor beta chains from one sample, sequenced in a study of cytomegalovirus exposure and HLA in healthy donors. Using immunoSEQ multiplex PCR, the repertoire was profiled, and TCRdb retains in-frame clones only, with some absent. In the table there are 100,000 or so clones, around 83% of which are singletons. The sample was PBMCs. The receptor set was obtained from a woman aged 18-35 years in good health and CMV-seropositive. Each CDR3 is given with its conserved first and last residue.

j_call cdr3_length v_call cdr3_aa
TRBJ2-5 14 TRBV28 CASSGGRGRGTQYF
TRBJ1-5 14 TRBV7-2 CASSHVGGDQPQHF
TRBJ2-7 13 TRBV11-2 CASSPLDSYEQYF
TRBJ2-1 15 TRBV9 CASSVEGWSYNEQFF
TRBJ1-5 15 TRBV6-5 CASSSLAGVGQPQHF
TRBJ1-1 13 TRBV18 CASSTSLNTEAFF
TRBJ1-2 15 TRBV2 CASRERQGVNYGYTF
TRBJ1-1 16 TRBV6-5 CASSYGPGLENTEAFF
TRBJ1-1 13 TRBV19 CASIDRLNTEAFF
TRBJ2-7 14 TRBV4-1 CASSRRSSSYEQYF
TRBJ1-1 14 TRBV19 CASSLGGTMTEAFF
TRBJ2-5 15 TRBV5-1 CASSSVGQTQETQYF
TRBJ2-7 15 TRBV9 CASSVASGDYYEQYF
TRBJ2-7 14 TRBV19 CASSDGGQSYEQYF
TRBJ2-7 15 TRBV15 CATSRARGATYEQYF
TRBJ1-6 17 TRBV2 CASSEPGTGVWNSPLHF
TRBJ2-7 16 TRBV28 CASSLTWAGTPYEQYF
TRBJ2-5 16 TRBV5-6 CASSLITSGVSETQYF
TRBJ1-1 13 TRBV6-1 CASITPDRKEAFF
TRBJ1-1 13 TRBV2 CASSTGQNTEAFF
TRBJ2-2 16 TRBV7-9 CASSLWTGGDTGELFF
TRBJ2-7 18 TRBV29-1 CSVGGEGTGVRASYEQYF
TRBJ2-5 16 TRBV10-3 CAISGPAGGHQETQYF
TRBJ2-1 15 TRBV27 CASSFSTSGKGEQFF
TRBJ2-6 15 TRBV4-2 CASSQDNSGANVLTF
TRBJ1-1 15 TRBV30 CAWSVLGLVNTEAFF
TRBJ1-2 17 TRBV5-1 CASSPKPRTGMGRGYTF
TRBJ2-7 16 TRBV5-1 CASSSGLAGGQGSQYF
TRBJ2-1 12 TRBV5-1 CASSLVGVEQFF
TRBJ2-5 14 TRBV11-3 CASSLDVEAETQYF
TRBJ1-4 14 TRBV7-6 CASSPGGTNEKLFF
TRBJ2-1 14 TRBV18 CASSPVRRGGEQFF
TRBJ2-7 14 TRBV6-1 CASSELDRGVEQYF
TRBJ2-1 14 TRBV5-4 CASSLSGTSTSGFF
TRBJ1-6 11 TRBV19 CASSTPGPLHF
TRBJ2-2 15 TRBV6-5 CASSYQARLSRELFF
TRBJ2-1 16 TRBV6-1 CASSESGLAGGNEQFF
TRBJ2-2 21 TRBV4-1 CASSDPRLEGGGPGDIGELFF
TRBJ1-1 13 TRBV6-1 CASQGQGSTEAFF
TRBJ2-1 15 TRBV9 CASSASGLAYNEQFF
TRBJ2-3 16 TRBV28 CASSLRGGAMADTQYF
TRBJ2-7 15 TRBV5-1 CASSLEEGQGLEQYF
TRBJ2-7 14 TRBV13 CASSLGPSHHEQYF
TRBJ2-1 16 TRBV7-9 CASSPGQGMSYNEQFF
TRBJ1-3 14 TRBV9 CASSVAGIGNTIYF
TRBJ1-4 14 TRBV5-1 CASSLDGTDEKLFF
TRBJ1-2 15 TRBV6-1 CASSEGDTSNYGYTF
TRBJ2-7 15 TRBV5-6 CASSAGLLSSYEQYF
TRBJ2-2 15 TRBV25-1 CASSGAGALTGELFF
TRBJ2-1 12 TRBV2 CASSGTEAIQFF
TRBJ2-1 15 TRBV2 CATRTDSSSYNEQFF
TRBJ2-3 18 TRBV5-1 CASSWFGGTGTSTDTQYF
TRBJ2-1 15 TRBV27 CASSFMSTGSNEQFF
TRBJ2-7 14 TRBV4-2 CASSQVGASYEQYF